Listed here is a single T cell receptor (beta chain). Next came a second PCR, run for about 7 to 11 cycles, which used a sample-barcoded 5' primer along with a J-beta primer mix. TCRdb re-called the 5' RACE reads with MiXCR, one entry per CDR3 protein. Found here are over a million distinct CDR3 sequences, about 42% of them singletons; the top ten hold about 4%. The data are from a study of blood T cells in healthy people across ages. Overall study: Template switching captured about one barcoded beta molecule per two T cells.

The CDR3 is 13 amino acids. Losses at the gene ends were 7 bases for V and 8 bases for J; bases not matched to a gene: 6. Germline loops: CDR1 SNHLY, CDR2 FYNNEI. The TCR sequence derives from a woman younger than 30 in good health. The sample was blood. The V gene is TRBV2, the J gene TRBJ1-4; 8 bases fit TRBD1. CDR3 nucleotide sequence: TGTGCCAGCACCCGACAGGGGACCGAAAAACTGTTTTTT. It translates to CASTRQGTEKLFF.